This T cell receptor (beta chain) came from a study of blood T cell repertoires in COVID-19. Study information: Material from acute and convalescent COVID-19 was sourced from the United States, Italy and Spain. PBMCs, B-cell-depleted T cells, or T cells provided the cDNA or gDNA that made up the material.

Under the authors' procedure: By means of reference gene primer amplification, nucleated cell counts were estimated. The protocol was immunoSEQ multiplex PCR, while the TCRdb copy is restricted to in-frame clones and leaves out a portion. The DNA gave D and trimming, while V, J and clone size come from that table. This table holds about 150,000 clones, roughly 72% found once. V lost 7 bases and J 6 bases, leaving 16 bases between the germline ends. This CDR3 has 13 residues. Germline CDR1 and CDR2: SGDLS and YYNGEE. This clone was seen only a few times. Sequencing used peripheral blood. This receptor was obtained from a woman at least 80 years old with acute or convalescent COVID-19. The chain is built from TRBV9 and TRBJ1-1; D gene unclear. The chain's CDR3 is CASSPRFESEAFF. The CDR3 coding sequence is TGTGCCAGCTCCCCCAGGTTCGAGTCTGAAGCTTTCTTT.